These 30 T cell receptor beta chains came from one sample sequenced in a study of T cell repertoires in cytomegalovirus infection. One entry per CDR3 protein, called by TCRdb with MiXCR from the reads. Here the sample spans roughly 600,000 distinct CDR3 sequences, more than 20% being singletons. Material: CD8+ T cells from PBMCs. The receptors shown here come from a human donor in good health (CMV status not recorded). Some clones in this sample may be carry-over from other donors' samples.

V usage is TRBV15 and J usage is TRBJ2-7; TRBD1 agrees at 8 bases. CDR3 length: 15 residues. Germline V lookup: CDR1 LNHNV, CDR2 YYDKDF (reference sequence). V lost 1 base, J lost 4 bases, and 6 bases stayed unmatched. The chain's CDR3 is CATSRAPDRGYEQYF. The CDR3 DNA reads TGTGCCACCAGCAGAGCCCCAGACAGGGGTTACGAGCAGTACTTC.

A note on this clonotype: This clone may be a read error of a much larger clone one base away. The chain carries TRBV6-2 or TRBV6-3 and TRBJ2-1, with D maybe TRBD2 (5 bases). The CDR3 is 15 amino acids. In germline, CDR1 is MNHEY, CDR2 SVGEGT. DNA for the CDR3: TGTACCAGCAGTCTTGAGGGCCCCGGATATGATGAGCAGTTCTTC. This sequence encodes CTSSLEGPGYDEQFF.

The chain couples TRBV5-1 to TRBJ2-7; the D gene is possibly TRBD1 (6 bases). Trimming shortened V by 5 bases and J by 6 bases, and 15 bases separated the two germline ends. Germline CDR1 is SGHRS and CDR2 is YFSETQ. The CDR3 has 13 residues. The CDR3 spells CASRGAGEREQYF. CDR3 nucleotides: TGCGCCAGCAGAGGGGCAGGGGAGCGCGAGCAGTACTTC.

The chain joins TRBV15 to TRBJ2-5, with 7 bases fitting TRBD2. Germline CDR1 is LNHNV and CDR2 is YYDKDF (reference sequence). Unmatched junction bases numbered 15, after V lost 0 bases and J lost 5 bases. There are 18 residues in the CDR3. The CDR3 bases are TGTGCCACCAGCAGAGATACCGGGGGAGGGTCCATGGAGGAGACCCAGTACTTC. Protein: CATSRDTGGGSMEETQYF.

The chain combines TRBV11-2 with TRBJ2-6; D gene unclear. The CDR3 runs to 16 residues. The V gene lost 3 bases and the J gene lost 0 bases, with 9 bases spanning the gap. The germline gives CDR1 SGHAT, CDR2 FQNNGV. The CDR3 DNA sequence: TGTGCCAGCAGCTTCGCACCCAGCTCTGGGGCCAACGTCCTGACTTTC. This codes for CASSFAPSSGANVLTF.

This clonotype has at least ten counts. The CDR3 spells CASSEVGALGEKLFF. Written as DNA, the CDR3 is TGTGCCAGCAGTGAAGTCGGGGCCTTGGGCGAAAAACTGTTTTTT. The J gene is TRBJ1-4, the V gene TRBV6-1; possible D gene TRBD1, 5 bases. Trimming took 1 base from V and 8 from J, leaving 14 bases between them. This CDR3 region has 15 residues. The germline V gene has CDR1 MNHNS and CDR2 SASEGT.

This clonotype was seen a handful of times. The chain uses TRBV18 and TRBJ2-2; TRBD2 agrees at 10 bases. This CDR3 comprises 17 residues. The V and J ends lost 1 base and 1 base, in that order; junction bases with no gene match: 3. Per germline, CDR1 KGHSH and CDR2 LQKENI. The CDR3 loop is CASSPLGLALNTGELFF. The CDR3 coding sequence is TGTGCCAGCTCACCACTGGGACTAGCGTTGAACACCGGGGAGCTGTTTTTT.

The chain is built from TRBV28 and TRBJ2-1; maybe TRBD1 (6 bases). Germline-derived CDR1 and CDR2 are MDHEN and SYDVKM. The CDR3 contains 15 residues. Trimming left V 8 bases short and J 2 bases short, with 16 bases between. CDR3 sequence (DNA): TGTGCCAGCTCAGGGGTGGAATCGACCTACAATGAGCAGTTCTTC. Translated, it gives CASSGVESTYNEQFF.

Ten or more counts support this clonotype. This sequence joins TRBV7-2 and TRBJ1-4; no definite D call. The V end lost 2 bases, the J end lost 6 bases, and 13 bases lay between the germline ends. CDR3 size: 15 residues. The germline V gene has CDR1 SGHTA and CDR2 FQGNSA. This CDR3 reads CASSLRVDSDEKLFF. The CDR3 nucleotides are TGTGCCAGCAGCTTACGAGTGGACTCGGATGAAAAACTGTTTTTT.

In its sample, this clonotype was seen a few times. The chain carries TRBV7-9 and TRBJ2-7; TRBD1 matches 7 bases. With V trimmed by 0 bases and J by 7 bases, 6 bases remained unmatched. The CDR3 is 14 residues long. CDR1 and CDR2 from the germline V gene are SEHNR and FQNEAQ (reference sequence). The CDR3 coding sequence is TGTGCCAGCAGCTTAGCCCGACAGGGTGGTGAGCAGTACTTC. Translating gives CASSLARQGGEQYF.

The chain employs TRBV29-1 and TRBJ2-7; D is unclear. This CDR3 contains 14 residues. The V end was cut by 0 bases, the J end by 1 base, with 10 bases between. Looked up from germline, CDR1 is SQVTM and CDR2 is ANQGSEA. CDR3 sequence (DNA): TGCAGCGTTGAAGAATTTTCTGAATCCTACGAGCAGTACTTC. It codes for CSVEEFSESYEQYF.

The table lists this clonotype with many counts. The chain links TRBV5-8 to TRBJ2-1; 9 bases line up with TRBD2. Germline trimming cut 5 bases from V and 5 bases from J; bases unmatched to any gene: 11. This CDR3 has 16 amino acids. Germline V lookup: CDR1 SGHTS, CDR2 YDEGEE. CDR3: CASRLMASGENNEQFF. The CDR3 DNA reads as TGTGCCAGCAGACTAATGGCTAGCGGGGAGAACAATGAGCAGTTCTTC.

The chain recombines TRBV25-1 with TRBJ2-5, with D possibly called TRBD1 or TRBD2 (5 bases each). The CDR3 runs to 17 residues. V lost 2 bases and J 5 bases, leaving 21 bases between the germline ends. CDR1 MGHDK and CDR2 SYGVNS come from the germline V gene. CDR3 loop: CASSESIRGAARETQYF. The CDR3 bases are TGTGCCAGCAGTGAAAGTATTCGAGGGGCCGCCCGGGAGACCCAGTACTTC.

The chain is built from TRBV29-1 and TRBJ2-1; TRBD2 matches 7 bases. The CDR3 runs to 18 residues. Germline trimming cut 0 bases from V and 15 bases from J; bases unmatched to any gene: 26. Germline V CDR1 and CDR2: SQVTM, ANQGSEA. The CDR3 here is CSVEDGREVPVIPGPSFF. In DNA, the CDR3 is TGCAGCGTTGAAGATGGACGGGAGGTGCCGGTGATTCCCGGGCCTTCGTTCTTC.

This clonotype has just a few counts. This rearrangement joins TRBV7-9 to TRBJ1-4; a weak D match, TRBD1 (5 bases). CDR1 SEHNR and CDR2 FQNEAQ come from the germline V gene (reference sequence). The length of the CDR3 is 14 residues. V was clipped by 6 bases and J by 6 bases, with 14 bases between them. CDR3 nucleotide sequence: TGTGCCAGCAGGCCTCCGGGCAGGGATGAAAAACTGTTTTTT. Encoded protein: CASRPPGRDEKLFF.

In the case of this clonotype: A much larger clone sits a single nucleotide away, making a read error possible. V gene TRBV7-6 combines with J gene TRBJ2-1; D is unclear. The length of the CDR3 is 13 residues. Germline V gene data show CDR1 as SGHVS and CDR2 as FNYEAQ. This CDR3 is CANSTTKSNEQFF. For the CDR3, the DNA is TGTGCCAACAGCACCACCAAGAGTAATGAGCAGTTCTTC.

This clonotype was counted ten times or more. J is TRBJ2-1 and V is TRBV7-2; TRBD2 is a possible D gene (5 bases). CDR1 SGHTA and CDR2 FQGNSA come from the germline V gene. The V and J ends lost 1 base and 5 bases respectively, with 24 bases between them. This CDR3 comprises 19 residues. CDR3 bases: TGTGCCAGCAGCTTAGGAAATCCCCTAGCCTTACGCATCAACAATGAGCAGTTCTTC. Translated: CASSLGNPLALRINNEQFF.

This rearrangement joins TRBV28 to TRBJ2-4, with D possibly being TRBD1 (7 bases). V shed 1 base and J shed 0 bases, with 19 bases lying between them. The CDR3 sequence is 19 residues long. The V gene's germline CDR1 is MDHEN and CDR2 SYDVKM. CDR3 residues: CASSLLAGGPRLAKNIQYF. In DNA form, the CDR3 reads TGTGCCAGCAGTTTATTGGCAGGGGGGCCCAGGCTAGCCAAAAACATTCAGTACTTC.

The chain employs TRBV9 and TRBJ2-7; tentatively, D is TRBD1 (6 bases). The CDR3 is 13 amino acids. The germline gives CDR1 SGDLS, CDR2 YYNGEE. Trimming shortened V by 0 bases and J by 6 bases, and 10 bases separated the two germline ends. The CDR3 DNA sequence: TGTGCCAGCAGCGTAGCAGGGGCGGGCGAGCAGTACTTC. Translated: CASSVAGAGEQYF.

This sequence joins TRBV29-1 and TRBJ2-1, with D perhaps given as TRBD1 or TRBD2 (5 bases each). Germline CDR1 is SQVTM and CDR2 is ANQGSEA. The V gene lost 4 bases and the J gene lost 11 bases, with 9 bases spanning the gap. This CDR3 has 10 amino acids. The CDR3 sequence: CSVGGGKQFF. CDR3 bases: TGCAGCGTTGGTGGGGGAAAGCAGTTCTTC.

This clonotype was seen repeatedly, ten times or more. The gene calls are TRBV20-1 and TRBJ2-5; 7 nucleotides agree with TRBD1. The CDR3 length is 14 residues. The V and J ends lost 0 bases and 2 bases, in that order; junction bases with no gene match: 3. Germline V gene data show CDR1 as DFQATT and CDR2 as SNEGSKA (reference sequence). In DNA form, the CDR3 reads TGCAGTGCTAGAGATAGGGACAGACAAGAGACCCAGTACTTC. Translation gives CSARDRDRQETQYF.

This clonotype was seen at least ten times. V is TRBV6-1 and J is TRBJ1-1; D gene ambiguous. With 6 bases removed from V and 1 base from J, the gap between germline ends came to 6 bases. Germline V gene data show CDR1 as MNHNS and CDR2 as SASEGT. The CDR3 has 12 amino acids. CDR3 amino acids: CASRLQNTEAFF. CDR3 DNA: TGTGCCAGCAGACTACAGAACACTGAAGCTTTCTTT.

CDR3 loop: CASSSPGGLLGNYGYTF. CDR3 DNA: TGTGCCAGCAGCTCTCCTGGCGGCCTGCTGGGAAACTATGGCTACACCTTC. This chain links TRBV7-9 with TRBJ1-2; D remains unclear. The CDR3 spans 17 residues. Looked up from germline, CDR1 is SEHNR and CDR2 is FQNEAQ (reference sequence). The germline V and J ends were trimmed by 4 bases and 2 bases, with 20 bases remaining between them.

The table lists this clonotype with many counts. CDR3 DNA sequence: TGTGCCAGCAGTTTAACAATTAGGAGCTCCTACAATGAGCAGTTCTTC. Translation gives CASSLTIRSSYNEQFF. The rearrangement uses TRBV12-3 or TRBV12-4 and TRBJ2-1; D gene uncertain. This CDR3 has 16 residues. Trimming took off 2 bases at V and 0 bases at J, with 11 bases between the two ends.

The chain is built from TRBV29-1 and TRBJ2-7; TRBD1 might be the D (6 bases). Trimming stripped 2 bases from V and 3 bases from J, with 17 bases between. Germline lookup yields CDR1 SQVTM and CDR2 ANQGSEA. The CDR3 runs to 15 residues. The CDR3 bases are TGCAGCGTTGAACGGGTACAGGGAAGTGACTACGAGCAGTACTTC. Translated, it gives CSVERVQGSDYEQYF.

This clonotype came up a few times. This chain uses TRBV7-9 with TRBJ1-2; D unclear. V gave up 6 bases and J gave up 1 base, with 12 bases separating them. CDR1 is SEHNR, CDR2 FQNEAQ, per germline (reference sequence). CDR3 size: 14 residues. CDR3 amino acids: CASSSSGVNYGYTF. CDR3 bases: TGTGCCAGCAGTTCCTCGGGTGTTAACTATGGCTACACCTTC. The entire variable domain, with the rest obtained from reference TRBV7-9 and TRBJ1-2, is as follows: DTGVSQNPRHKITKRGQNVTFRCDPISEHNRLYWYRQTLGQGPEFLTYFQNEAQLEKSRLLSDRFSAERPKGSFSTLEIQRTEQGDSAMYLCASSSSGVNYGYTFGSGTRLTVV.

Comment on this clonotype: It may be a read error: a sequence one base away is much more abundant. CDR3 sequence reads: CASSSGRGNTDTQYF. DNA of the CDR3: TGTGCCAGCAGCTCTGGACGGGGGAACACAGATACGCAGTATTTT. V is TRBV7-2 and J is TRBJ2-3; D possibly corresponds to TRBD2 (6 bases). Per the germline V gene, CDR1 is SGHTA and CDR2 is FQGNSA. The V end was cut by 4 bases, the J end by 2 bases, with 13 bases between. The CDR3 has 15 amino acids.

The CDR3: CASSLWLQDEQYF. The CDR3 DNA sequence: TGTGCCAGCAGTCTTTGGCTCCAAGACGAGCAGTACTTC. This sequence joins TRBV6-1 and TRBJ2-7; D gene uncertain. Germline CDR1 reads MNHNS; CDR2 reads SASEGT. CDR3 length: 13 amino acids. V lost 5 bases, J lost 5 bases, and 13 bases lay in between.

This clonotype was detected only a few times. CDR3 loop: CSVLRVGGMTTEAFF. For the CDR3, the DNA is TGCAGCGTTCTCCGAGTAGGGGGGATGACCACTGAAGCTTTCTTT. V usage is TRBV29-1 and J usage is TRBJ1-1, with a tentative D call TRBD1 (6 bases). With 5 bases removed from V and 4 bases from J, the gap between germline ends came to 20 bases. This CDR3 has 15 residues. Germline CDR1 is SQVTM and CDR2 is ANQGSEA.

Points on this clonotype: This may arise from a read error, as a much more abundant clone is one base away. This chain links TRBV14 with TRBJ2-7; 7 positions agree with TRBD1. This CDR3 comprises 14 residues. Germline-derived CDR1 and CDR2 are SGHDN and FVKESK. CDR3 in amino acids: CARSQPQGTHEQYF. The CDR3 nucleotides read TGTGCCAGGAGCCAACCACAGGGGACCCACGAGCAGTACTTC.